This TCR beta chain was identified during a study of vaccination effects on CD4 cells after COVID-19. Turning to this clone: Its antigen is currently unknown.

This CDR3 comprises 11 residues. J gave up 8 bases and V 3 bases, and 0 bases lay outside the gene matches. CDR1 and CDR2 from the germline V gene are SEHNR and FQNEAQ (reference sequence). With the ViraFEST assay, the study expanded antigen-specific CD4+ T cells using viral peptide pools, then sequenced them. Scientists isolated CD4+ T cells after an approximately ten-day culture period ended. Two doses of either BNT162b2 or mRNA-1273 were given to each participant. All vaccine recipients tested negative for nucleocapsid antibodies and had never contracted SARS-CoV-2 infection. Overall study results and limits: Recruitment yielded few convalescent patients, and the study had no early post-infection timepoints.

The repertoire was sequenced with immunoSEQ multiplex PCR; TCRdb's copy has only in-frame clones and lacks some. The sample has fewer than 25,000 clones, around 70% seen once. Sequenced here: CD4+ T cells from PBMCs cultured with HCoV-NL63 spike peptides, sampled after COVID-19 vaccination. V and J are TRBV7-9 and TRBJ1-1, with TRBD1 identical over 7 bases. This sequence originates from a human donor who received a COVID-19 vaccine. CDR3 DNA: TGTGCCAGCAGCTTGGGACAGGAAGCTTTCTTT. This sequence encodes CASSLGQEAFF.